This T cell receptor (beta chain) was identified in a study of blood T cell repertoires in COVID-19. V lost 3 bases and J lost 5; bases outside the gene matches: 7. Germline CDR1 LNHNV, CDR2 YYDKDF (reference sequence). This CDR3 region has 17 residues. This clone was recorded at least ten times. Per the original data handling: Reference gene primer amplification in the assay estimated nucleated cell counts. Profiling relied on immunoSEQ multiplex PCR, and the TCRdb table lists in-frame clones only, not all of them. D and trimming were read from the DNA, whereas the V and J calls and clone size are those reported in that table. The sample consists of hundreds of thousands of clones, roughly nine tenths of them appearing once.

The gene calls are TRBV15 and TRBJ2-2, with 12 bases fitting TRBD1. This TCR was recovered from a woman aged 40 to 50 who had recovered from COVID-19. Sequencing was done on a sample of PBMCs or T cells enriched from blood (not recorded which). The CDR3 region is CATSSLRDRGRTGELFF. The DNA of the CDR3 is TGTGCCACCAGCAGTCTCCGGGACAGGGGGCGAACCGGGGAGCTGTTTTTT.